This entry lists 7 T cell receptor beta chains sequenced from one sample in a study of technical replicates of blood from a few donors. The repertoire was sequenced with immunoSEQ multiplex PCR; TCRdb's copy has only in-frame clones and lacks some. This sample has roughly 13,000 clones; 84% occur once, and the top ten carry roughly a tenth. The sequenced material came from PBMCs. The receptors come from a human donor in good health.

This chain joins TRBV6-6 and TRBJ2-7; D might be TRBD1 (5 bases). The CDR3 has 15 amino acids. The germline V gene has CDR1 MNHNY and CDR2 SVGAGI (reference sequence). Trimming left V 0 bases short and J 1 base short, with 10 bases between. Written as DNA, the CDR3 is TGTGCCAGCAGTTACTCGTCAGGGAAGTCCTACGAGCAGTACTTC. Protein sequence: CASSYSSGKSYEQYF.

The rearrangement links TRBV4-1 to TRBJ1-4; D ambiguous. In germline, CDR1 is MGHRA, CDR2 YSYEKL. V lost 3 bases, J lost 6 bases, and 17 bases lay in between. CDR3 size: 16 residues. The CDR3 DNA follows: TGCGCCAGCAGCCATCTCAGGACGGCGGGCGATGAAAAACTGTTTTTT. This codes for CASSHLRTAGDEKLFF.

CDR3 nucleotide sequence: TGTGCCAGCAGCTTAAGGACTCCCGAAGCCGGGGAGCTGTTTTTT. Translated, it gives CASSLRTPEAGELFF. The V call is TRBV7-9, the J call TRBJ2-2; D perhaps matches TRBD2 (5 bases). The CDR3 sequence is 15 residues long. V was clipped by 2 bases and J by 6 bases, with 13 bases between them. The germline V gene has CDR1 SEHNR and CDR2 FQNEAQ (reference sequence).

The chain joins TRBV30 to TRBJ1-3, with 8 bases matching TRBD1. With 3 bases clipped from V and 8 bases from J, the junction kept 6 bases outside the gene matches. The length of the CDR3 is 13 residues. CDR1 is GTSNPN and CDR2 is SVGIG in the germline V gene (reference sequence). CDR3 sequence: CAWSPGQGDTIYF. CDR3 nucleotides: TGTGCCTGGAGCCCCGGACAGGGAGACACCATATATTTT.

V gene TRBV6-5 combines with J gene TRBJ2-5; D gene ambiguous. V gave up 2 bases and J gave up 1 base, with 5 bases separating them. This CDR3 comprises 13 residues. The germline CDR1 and CDR2 sequences are MNHEY and SVGAGI. CDR3 sequence reads: CASSYQSQETQYF. CDR3 nucleotides: TGTGCCAGCAGTTACCAATCCCAAGAGACCCAGTACTTC.

CDR3 nucleotide sequence: TGTGCCAGCAGCCCCGGGACAACGAACACCGGGGAGCTGTTTTTT. It is translated as CASSPGTTNTGELFF. The genes are TRBV5-8 and TRBJ2-2; maybe TRBD1 (6 bases). V lost 4 bases, J lost 0 bases, and 10 bases lay in between. The CDR3 contains 15 residues. In germline, CDR1 is SGHTS, CDR2 YDEGEE. The entire variable domain, with the rest obtained from reference TRBV5-8 and TRBJ2-2, is as follows: EAGVTQSPTHLIKTRGQQATLRCSPISGHTSVYWYQQALGLGLQFLLWYDEGEERNRGNFPPRFSGRQFPNYSSELNVNALELEDSALYLCASSPGTTNTGELFFGEGSRLTVL.

This clone has more than one count but fewer than ten. The V gene is TRBV19, the J gene TRBJ1-1; maybe TRBD1 (5 bases). Trimming pared 4 bases from V and 2 bases from J, leaving 14 bases between. CDR3 size: 15 residues. Germline lookup yields CDR1 LNHDA and CDR2 SQIVND (reference sequence). Here the CDR3 reads CASSSGWQGNTEAFF. Written as DNA, the CDR3 is TGTGCCAGTAGTAGCGGTTGGCAGGGAAACACTGAAGCTTTCTTT.